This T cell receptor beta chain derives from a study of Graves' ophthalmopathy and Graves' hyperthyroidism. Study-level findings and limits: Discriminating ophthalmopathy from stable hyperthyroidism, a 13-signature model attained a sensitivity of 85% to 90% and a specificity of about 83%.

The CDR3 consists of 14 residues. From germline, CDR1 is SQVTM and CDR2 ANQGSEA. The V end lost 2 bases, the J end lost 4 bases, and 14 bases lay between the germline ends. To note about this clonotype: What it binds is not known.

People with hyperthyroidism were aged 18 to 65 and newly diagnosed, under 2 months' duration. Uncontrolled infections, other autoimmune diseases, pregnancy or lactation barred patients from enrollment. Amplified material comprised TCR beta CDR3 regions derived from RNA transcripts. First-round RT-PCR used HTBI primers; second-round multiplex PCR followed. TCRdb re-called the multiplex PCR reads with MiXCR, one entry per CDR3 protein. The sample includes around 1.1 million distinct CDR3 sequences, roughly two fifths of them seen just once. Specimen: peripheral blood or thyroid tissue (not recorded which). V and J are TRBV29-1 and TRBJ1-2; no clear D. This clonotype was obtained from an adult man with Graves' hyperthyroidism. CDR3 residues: CSVESRKTVYGYTF. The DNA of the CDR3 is TGCAGCGTTGAATCCCGGAAGACGGTCTATGGCTACACCTTC.